These T cell receptor beta chains were read from a single sample in a study of shared clonotypes between healthy human individuals. TCRdb's copy holds only in-frame clones and misses some; the assay was immunoSEQ multiplex PCR. The sample has some 2,000,000 clones, more than 90% seen once. The source material was naive CD4+ T cells sorted from blood. These TCRs come from a man aged 18 to 30 in good health. Both conserved end residues are part of each CDR3. The order of the fields is V gene, clone size, CDR3 protein. Size is stated for part of the rows, as once, few or many counts, or as a class when the clone is expanded.

V gene: TRBV28; clone size: once; CDR3 protein: CASRMNRAGGYTF
V gene: TRBV25-1; clone size: -; CDR3 protein: CASIRTGKNTEAFF
V gene: TRBV6-6; clone size: once; CDR3 protein: CASSRDRGNSPLHF
V gene: TRBV19; clone size: -; CDR3 protein: CASSKDSGPYEQYF
V gene: TRBV25-1; clone size: -; CDR3 protein: CASSATSGSYEQYF
V gene: TRBV10-3; clone size: -; CDR3 protein: CAISGDRGAYNEQFF
V gene: TRBV2; clone size: -; CDR3 protein: CASSKPDIGGNNQPQHF
V gene: TRBV10-2; clone size: -; CDR3 protein: CASSERGRAIETQYF
V gene: TRBV2; clone size: -; CDR3 protein: CASSLAGGTYEQYF
V gene: TRBV6-5; clone size: -; CDR3 protein: CASSYSGTGSDTQYF
V gene: TRBV4-1; clone size: -; CDR3 protein: CASSQNPTVNTEAFF
V gene: TRBV5-1; clone size: -; CDR3 protein: CASSAEWRGGVTEQFF
V gene: TRBV29-1; clone size: -; CDR3 protein: CSVVFLANTGELFF
V gene: TRBV19; clone size: -; CDR3 protein: CASSIGLAGGVSEQFF
V gene: TRBV5-4; clone size: -; CDR3 protein: CASSLDSRVYEMGGYTF
V gene: TRBV7-2; clone size: -; CDR3 protein: CASSSPGLAGGRSYEQYF
V gene: TRBV5-8; clone size: -; CDR3 protein: CASSFTGTGELFF
V gene: TRBV11-2; clone size: -; CDR3 protein: CASSSSGRREETQYF
V gene: TRBV21-1; clone size: -; CDR3 protein: CARKGPYNSPLHF
V gene: TRBV6-1; clone size: -; CDR3 protein: CASSAEAQGAIYEQYF
V gene: TRBV2; clone size: -; CDR3 protein: CASRGDIVYEQYF
V gene: TRBV19; clone size: -; CDR3 protein: CASYDRGANYGYTF
V gene: TRBV5-1; clone size: -; CDR3 protein: CASFQGQGTDTQYF
V gene: TRBV5-1; clone size: -; CDR3 protein: CASSPSGNSYNEQFF
V gene: TRBV18; clone size: -; CDR3 protein: CASSADREQFF
V gene: TRBV7-9; clone size: once; CDR3 protein: CAIGGDYEQYF
V gene: TRBV9; clone size: -; CDR3 protein: CASSIDRVTDTQYF
V gene: TRBV4-3; clone size: -; CDR3 protein: CASSQEPSGRSDTQYF
V gene: TRBV6-5; clone size: -; CDR3 protein: CASSQGPYEQYF
V gene: TRBV11-2; clone size: -; CDR3 protein: CASSLDRFGENTEAFF
V gene: TRBV10-3; clone size: -; CDR3 protein: CATGTSASQETQYF
V gene: TRBV11-3; clone size: -; CDR3 protein: CASSLRDTNQPQHF
V gene: TRBV9; clone size: -; CDR3 protein: CASSVDGGRKRESYTF
V gene: TRBV18; clone size: -; CDR3 protein: CASSPLGPQGAKPYGYTF
V gene: TRBV30; clone size: -; CDR3 protein: CAWSPQGGNTEAFF
V gene: TRBV13; clone size: -; CDR3 protein: CASSFPRGEETQYF
V gene: TRBV6-5; clone size: -; CDR3 protein: CASSYSIKDRAYEQYF
V gene: TRBV2; clone size: -; CDR3 protein: CASSVGTGKSQPQHF
V gene: TRBV19; clone size: -; CDR3 protein: CASSPRGYGQPQHF
V gene: TRBV18; clone size: -; CDR3 protein: CASSPPGENTEAFF
V gene: TRBV7-2; clone size: -; CDR3 protein: CASSPATGSYEQYF
V gene: TRBV2; clone size: -; CDR3 protein: CASRAGSITDTQYF
V gene: TRBV19; clone size: -; CDR3 protein: CASSPLDLGNEQFF
V gene: TRBV6-1; clone size: -; CDR3 protein: CASSEKAAGYSNQPQHF